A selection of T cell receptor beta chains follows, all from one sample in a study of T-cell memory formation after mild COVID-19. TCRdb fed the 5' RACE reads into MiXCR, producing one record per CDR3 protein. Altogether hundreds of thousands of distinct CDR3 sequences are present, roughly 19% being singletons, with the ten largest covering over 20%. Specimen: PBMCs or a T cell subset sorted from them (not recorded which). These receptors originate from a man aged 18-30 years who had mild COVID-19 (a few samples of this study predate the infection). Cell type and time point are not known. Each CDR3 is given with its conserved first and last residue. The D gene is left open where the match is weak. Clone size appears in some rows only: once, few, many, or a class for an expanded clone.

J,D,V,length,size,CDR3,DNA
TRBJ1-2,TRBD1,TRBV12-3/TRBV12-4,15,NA,CASSSGGQAVLGYTF,TGTGCCAGCAGTTCAGGGGGACAGGCCGTGTTGGGCTACACCTTC
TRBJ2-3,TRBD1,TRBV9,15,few,CASSAYRGSTDTQYF,TGTGCCAGCAGCGCTTACAGGGGGTCCACGGATACGCAGTATTTT
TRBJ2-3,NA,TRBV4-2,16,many,CASSQDLYGGTDTQYF,TGTGCCAGCAGCCAAGATCTATACGGGGGCACAGATACGCAGTATTTT
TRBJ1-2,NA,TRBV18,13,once,CASSPEYNYGYTF,TGTGCCAGCTCACCCGAGTATAACTATGGCTACACCTTC
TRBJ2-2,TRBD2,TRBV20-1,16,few,CSARDPRTSALGELFF,TGCAGTGCTAGAGATCCGAGGACTAGCGCCCTCGGGGAGCTGTTTTTT
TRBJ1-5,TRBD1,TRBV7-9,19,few,CASSLERGQGSSGNQPQHF,TGTGCCAGCAGCTTAGAAAGAGGACAGGGGAGTTCCGGCAATCAGCCCCAGCATTTT
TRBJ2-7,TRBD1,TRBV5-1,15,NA,CASSSSTGRAYEQYF,TGCGCCAGCAGCTCCTCGACAGGGCGAGCCTACGAGCAGTACTTC
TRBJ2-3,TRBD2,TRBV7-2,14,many,CASSQPGGVDTQYF,TGTGCCAGCAGTCAGCCGGGAGGGGTAGATACGCAGTATTTT
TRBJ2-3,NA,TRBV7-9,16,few,CASSTFTGRNTDTQYF,TGTGCCAGCAGCACCTTTACTGGACGAAACACAGATACGCAGTATTTT
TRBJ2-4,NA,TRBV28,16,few,CASSLGRGPSKNIQYF,TGTGCCAGCAGTTTAGGCAGGGGCCCGTCCAAAAACATTCAGTACTTC
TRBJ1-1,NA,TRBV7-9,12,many,CASSLISPEAFF,TGTGCCAGCAGCTTAATCTCACCAGAAGCTTTCTTT
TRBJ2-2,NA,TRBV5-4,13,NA,CASSLVSTGELFF,TGTGCCAGCAGCTTGGTGTCCACCGGGGAGCTGTTTTTT
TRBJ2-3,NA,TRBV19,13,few,CASSIGFTDTQYF,TGTGCCAGTAGTATTGGCTTCACAGATACGCAGTATTTT
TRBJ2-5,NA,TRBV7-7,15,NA,CASSPSPGPQETQYF,TGTGCCAGCAGCCCATCGCCAGGGCCCCAAGAGACCCAGTACTTC
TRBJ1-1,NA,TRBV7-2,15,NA,CASSLEGGRNTEAFF,TGTGCCAGCAGCTTAGAGGGGGGGCGCAACACTGAAGCTTTCTTT
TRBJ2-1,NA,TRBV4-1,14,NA,CASSQERGAGEQFF,TGCGCCAGCAGCCAAGAACGGGGGGCGGGTGAGCAGTTCTTC
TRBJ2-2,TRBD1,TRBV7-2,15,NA,CATAREGAVTGELFF,TGTGCCACCGCCCGAGAGGGGGCCGTCACCGGGGAGCTGTTTTTT
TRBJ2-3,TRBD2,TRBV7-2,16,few,CASSTRLAGSTDTQYF,TGTGCCAGCAGCACCCGACTAGCGGGGAGCACAGATACGCAGTATTTT
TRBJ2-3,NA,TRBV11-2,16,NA,CASSPEGTGSTDTQYF,TGTGCCAGCAGCCCCGAGGGGACGGGGAGCACAGATACGCAGTATTTT
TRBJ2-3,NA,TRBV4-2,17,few,CASSQDPSPPAADTQYF,TGTGCCAGCAGCCAAGACCCGTCCCCCCCGGCAGCAGATACGCAGTATTTT
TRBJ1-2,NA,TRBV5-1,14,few,CASSLAVPNYGYTF,TGCGCCAGCAGCTTGGCGGTGCCTAACTATGGCTACACCTTC
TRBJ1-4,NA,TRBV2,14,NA,CASRWSETNEKLFF,TGTGCCAGTCGGTGGAGCGAAACTAATGAAAAACTGTTTTTT
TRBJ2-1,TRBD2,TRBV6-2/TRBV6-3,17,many,CASSYSPPGGIYNEQFF,TGTGCCAGCAGTTACTCCCCCCCCGGGGGGATCTACAATGAGCAGTTCTTC
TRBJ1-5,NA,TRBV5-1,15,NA,CASSLSGSRNQPQHF,TGCGCCAGCAGCTTGTCGGGGTCCCGCAATCAGCCCCAGCATTTT
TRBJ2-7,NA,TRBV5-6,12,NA,CASSLNSYEQYF,TGTGCCAGCAGCTTGAACTCCTACGAGCAGTACTTC
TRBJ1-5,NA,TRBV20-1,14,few,CSARDSRGNLPQHF,TGCAGTGCTAGAGATTCGAGGGGGAATCTACCCCAGCATTTT
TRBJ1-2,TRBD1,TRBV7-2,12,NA,CASSRGPVGYTF,TGTGCCAGCAGCAGGGGGCCAGTGGGCTACACCTTC
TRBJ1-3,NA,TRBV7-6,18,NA,CASSLGQAPGISGNTIYF,TGTGCCAGCAGCTTGGGCCAAGCTCCTGGAATCTCTGGAAACACCATATATTTT
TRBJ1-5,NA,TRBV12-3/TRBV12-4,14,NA,CASTRWSRNQPQHF,TGTGCCAGCACCCGGTGGTCGCGCAATCAGCCCCAGCATTTT
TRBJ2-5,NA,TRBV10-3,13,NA,CAIRGLIGETQYF,TGTGCCATCAGGGGGCTCATCGGGGAGACCCAGTACTTC
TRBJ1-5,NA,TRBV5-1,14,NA,CASSPGQPAQPQHF,TGCGCCAGCAGCCCCGGACAACCCGCTCAGCCCCAGCATTTT
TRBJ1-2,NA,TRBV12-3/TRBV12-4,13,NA,CASSLERYYGYTF,TGTGCCAGCAGTTTAGAGAGGTACTATGGCTACACCTTC
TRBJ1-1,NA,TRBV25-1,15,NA,CASSEYAGAGTEAFF,TGTGCCAGCAGTGAATATGCAGGGGCAGGGACTGAAGCTTTCTTT
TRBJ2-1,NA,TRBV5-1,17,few,CASSLLHIATNNNEQFF,TGCGCCAGCAGCTTGCTCCATATAGCGACGAATAACAATGAGCAGTTCTTC
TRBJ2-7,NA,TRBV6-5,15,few,CATQEATGSSYEQYF,TGTGCCACCCAAGAAGCTACAGGGTCCTCCTACGAGCAGTACTTC
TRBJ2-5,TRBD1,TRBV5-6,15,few,CASSQIDRGLETQYF,TGTGCCAGCAGCCAAATAGACAGGGGGCTTGAGACCCAGTACTTC
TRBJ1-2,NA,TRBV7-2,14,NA,CASSSQAPLVGYTF,TGTGCCAGCAGTTCACAGGCACCCCTTGTGGGCTACACCTTC
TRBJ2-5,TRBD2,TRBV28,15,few,CASSFLRGGGETQYF,TGTGCCAGCAGTTTCTTGCGGGGGGGCGGGGAGACCCAGTACTTC
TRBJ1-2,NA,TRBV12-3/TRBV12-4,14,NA,CASSLRGAPGGYTF,TGTGCCAGCAGTTTACGGGGGGCGCCGGGAGGCTACACCTTC
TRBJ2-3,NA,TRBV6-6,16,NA,CASSYSSRGGTDTQYF,TGTGCCAGCAGTTACTCAAGCAGGGGAGGCACAGATACGCAGTATTTT
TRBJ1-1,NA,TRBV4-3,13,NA,CASSQDPRTEAFF,TGCGCCAGCAGCCAAGACCCCAGAACTGAAGCTTTCTTT
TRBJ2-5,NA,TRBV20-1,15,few,CSARASWGYQETQYF,TGCAGTGCTAGAGCTTCGTGGGGGTACCAAGAGACCCAGTACTTC
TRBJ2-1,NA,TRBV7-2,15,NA,CASSLGGGDYNEQFF,TGTGCCAGCAGCTTAGGCGGGGGCGATTACAATGAGCAGTTCTTC
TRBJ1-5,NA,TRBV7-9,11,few,CASSLLGPQHF,TGTGCCAGCAGCCTCCTAGGGCCCCAGCATTTT
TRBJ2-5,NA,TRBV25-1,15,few,CASARGQSYQETQYF,TGTGCCAGCGCCCGAGGACAGAGCTACCAAGAGACCCAGTACTTC
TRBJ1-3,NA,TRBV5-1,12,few,CATTDVGNTIYF,TGCGCCACCACAGACGTCGGAAACACCATATATTTT
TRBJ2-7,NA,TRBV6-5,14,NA,CASSYSRATYEQYF,TGTGCCAGCAGTTACTCTCGGGCTACCTACGAGCAGTACTTC
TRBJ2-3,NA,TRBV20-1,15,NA,CSARTGTLSTDTQYF,TGCAGTGCTAGAACCGGGACCCTTAGCACAGATACGCAGTATTTT
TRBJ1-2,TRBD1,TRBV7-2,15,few,CASSVPRDRGQGYTF,TGTGCCAGCAGCGTACCCCGGGACAGGGGGCAAGGCTACACCTTC
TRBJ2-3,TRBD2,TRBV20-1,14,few,CSARGLGSIRTQYF,TGCAGTGCTAGGGGACTAGGTTCTATTCGCACGCAGTATTTT
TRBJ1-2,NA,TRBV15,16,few,CATSRDPQAAYYGYTF,TGTGCCACCAGCAGAGATCCCCAGGCGGCTTACTATGGCTACACCTTC
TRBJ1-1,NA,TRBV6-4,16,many,CASSEGEGAGHAEAFF,TGTGCCAGCAGTGAAGGAGAAGGGGCCGGGCACGCTGAAGCTTTCTTT